The clone carrying this T cell receptor beta chain appeared many times. This sample is part of a study of T cells in Graves' hyperthyroidism and ophthalmopathy. This CDR3 has 16 amino acids. Looked up from germline, CDR1 is MNHNS and CDR2 is SASEGT. The junction had 16 bases not matched to a gene; V was cut back by 7 bases and J by 5 bases. Duration under 3 months, a NOSPECS grade of at least 4, and a Clinical Activity Score of at least 3 characterized the ophthalmopathy patients. Fresh peripheral blood, around 9.5 ml, yielded the PBMCs. Amplified regions were TCR beta CDR3 sequences from RNA transcripts. Researchers ran a first-round RT-PCR on the TCR CDR3 using the HTBI primer set. TCRdb independently ran MiXCR on the multiplex PCR reads; one entry per CDR3 protein. Of a few hundred thousand distinct CDR3 sequences in the sample, about 18% are singletons; the top ten hold around 40%.

The genes are TRBV6-1 and TRBJ2-7, with 8 bases matching TRBD1. Sample: blood. This sequence was found in a man aged 18 to 30 with Graves' ophthalmopathy. The CDR3 region has the DNA TGTGCCAGCACCCCTACCAGGACAGGGTATCCCAACGAGCAGTACTTC. It specifies CASTPTRTGYPNEQYF.